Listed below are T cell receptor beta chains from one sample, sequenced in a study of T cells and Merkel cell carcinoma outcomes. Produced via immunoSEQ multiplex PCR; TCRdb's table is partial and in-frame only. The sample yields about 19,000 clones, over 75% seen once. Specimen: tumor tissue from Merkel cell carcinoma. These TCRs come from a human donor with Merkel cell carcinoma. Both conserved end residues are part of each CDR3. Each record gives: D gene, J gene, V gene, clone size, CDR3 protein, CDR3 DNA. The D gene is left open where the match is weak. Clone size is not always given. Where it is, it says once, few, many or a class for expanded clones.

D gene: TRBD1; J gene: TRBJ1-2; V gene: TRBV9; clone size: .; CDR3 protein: CASSVRRQGGEGYTF; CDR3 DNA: TGTGCCAGCAGCGTCCGTCGACAGGGGGGTGAGGGCTACACCTTC
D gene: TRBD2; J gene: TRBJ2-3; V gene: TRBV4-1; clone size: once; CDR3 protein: CASSLNGWIGGAPQYF; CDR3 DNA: TGCGCCAGCAGCCTAAATGGTTGGATCGGGGGGGCCCCGCAGTATTTT
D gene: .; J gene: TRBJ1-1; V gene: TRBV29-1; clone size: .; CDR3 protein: CSVATGLNTEAFF; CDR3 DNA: TGCAGCGTAGCGACAGGCTTGAACACTGAAGCTTTCTTT
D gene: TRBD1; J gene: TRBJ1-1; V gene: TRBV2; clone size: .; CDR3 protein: CASRGQVSEGAFF; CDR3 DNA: TGTGCCAGCAGGGGACAGGTTTCCGAGGGAGCTTTCTTT
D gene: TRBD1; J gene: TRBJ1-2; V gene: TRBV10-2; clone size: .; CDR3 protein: CASSGEQGAGGGYGYTF; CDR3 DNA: TGCGCCAGCAGTGGAGAACAGGGGGCAGGGGGAGGATATGGCTACACCTTC
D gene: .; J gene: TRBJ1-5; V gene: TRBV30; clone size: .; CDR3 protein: CAWSLGAGNQPQHF; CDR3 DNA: TGTGCCTGGAGTCTGGGGGCGGGCAATCAGCCCCAGCATTTT
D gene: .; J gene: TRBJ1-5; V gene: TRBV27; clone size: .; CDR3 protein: CASSLSGRGQPQHF; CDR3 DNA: TGTGCCAGCAGTTTATCAGGGAGAGGACAGCCCCAGCATTTT
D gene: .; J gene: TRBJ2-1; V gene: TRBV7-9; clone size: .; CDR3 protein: CASSLAWRRHNEQFF; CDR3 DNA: TGTGCCAGCAGCTTAGCGTGGCGGAGGCACAATGAGCAGTTCTTC
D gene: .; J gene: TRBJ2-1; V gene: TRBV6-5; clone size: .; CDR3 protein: CASSYWGRDRNEQFF; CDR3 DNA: TGTGCCAGCAGTTACTGGGGTAGGGACCGCAATGAGCAGTTCTTC
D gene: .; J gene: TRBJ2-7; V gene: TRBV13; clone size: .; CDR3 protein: CASSLRLLSYEQYF; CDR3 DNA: TGTGCCAGCAGCTTGCGTTTGCTTTCCTACGAGCAGTACTTC
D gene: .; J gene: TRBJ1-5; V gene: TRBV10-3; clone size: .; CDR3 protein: CAISESGQPQHF; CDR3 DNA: TGTGCCATCAGTGAGTCAGGGCAGCCCCAGCATTTT